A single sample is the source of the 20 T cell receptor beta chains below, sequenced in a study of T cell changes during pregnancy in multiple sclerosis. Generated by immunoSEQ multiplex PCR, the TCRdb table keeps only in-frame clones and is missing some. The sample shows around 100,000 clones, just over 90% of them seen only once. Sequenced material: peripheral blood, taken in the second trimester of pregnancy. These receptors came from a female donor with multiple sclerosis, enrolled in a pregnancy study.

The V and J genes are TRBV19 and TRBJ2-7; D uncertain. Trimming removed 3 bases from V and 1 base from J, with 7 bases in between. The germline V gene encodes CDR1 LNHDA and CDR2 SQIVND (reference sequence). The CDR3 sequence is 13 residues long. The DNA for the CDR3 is TGTGCCAGTAGTATGCGGCAGTCCTACGAGCAGTACTTC. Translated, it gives CASSMRQSYEQYF.

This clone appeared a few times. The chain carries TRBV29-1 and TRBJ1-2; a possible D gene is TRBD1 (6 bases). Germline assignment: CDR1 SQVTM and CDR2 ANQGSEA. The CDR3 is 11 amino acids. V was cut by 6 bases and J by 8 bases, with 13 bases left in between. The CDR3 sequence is CSVGGGGGYTF. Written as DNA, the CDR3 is TGCAGCGTGGGAGGGGGAGGAGGCTACACCTTC.

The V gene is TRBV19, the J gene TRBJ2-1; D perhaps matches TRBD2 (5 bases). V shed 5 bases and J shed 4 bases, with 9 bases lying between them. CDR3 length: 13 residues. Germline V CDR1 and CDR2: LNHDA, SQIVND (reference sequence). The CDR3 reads CASSGRGYNEQFF. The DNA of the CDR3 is TGTGCCAGTAGTGGGCGAGGGTACAATGAGCAGTTCTTC.

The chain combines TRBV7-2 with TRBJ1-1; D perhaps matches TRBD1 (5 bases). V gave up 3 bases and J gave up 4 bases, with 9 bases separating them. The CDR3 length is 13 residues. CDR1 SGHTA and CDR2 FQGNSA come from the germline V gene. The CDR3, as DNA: TGTGCCAGCAGCTTTCCAGGGTCCACTGAAGCTTTCTTT. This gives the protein CASSFPGSTEAFF.

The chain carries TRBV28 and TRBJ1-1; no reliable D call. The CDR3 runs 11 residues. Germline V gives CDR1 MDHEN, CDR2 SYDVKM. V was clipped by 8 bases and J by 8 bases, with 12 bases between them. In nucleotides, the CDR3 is TGTGCCAGCGCCACCCCAGGAGAAGCTTTCTTT. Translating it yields CASATPGEAFF.

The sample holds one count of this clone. DNA of the CDR3: TGCGCCAGCAGTTCTCGGGGGGGGAACACTGAAGCTTTCTTT. It yields the protein CASSSRGGNTEAFF. The chain uses TRBV5-1 and TRBJ1-1; D is perhaps TRBD1 (5 bases). V lost 5 bases and J lost 1, with 12 bases in between. This CDR3 has 14 residues. Germline CDR1 SGHRS, CDR2 YFSETQ. Full variable domain (missing parts from reference TRBV5-1 and TRBJ1-1): KAGVTQTPRYLIKTRGQQVTLSCSPISGHRSVSWYQQTPGQGLQFLFEYFSETQRNKGNFPGRFSGRQFSNSRSEMNVSTLELGDSALYLCASSSRGGNTEAFFGQGTRLTVV.

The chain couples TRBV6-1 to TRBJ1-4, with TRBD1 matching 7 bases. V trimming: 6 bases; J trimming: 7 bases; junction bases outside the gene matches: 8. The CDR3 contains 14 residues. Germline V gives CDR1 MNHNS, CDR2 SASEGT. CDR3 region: CASRRGHEGEKLFF. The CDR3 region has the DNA TGTGCCAGCAGGAGGGGGCACGAGGGTGAAAAACTGTTTTTT.

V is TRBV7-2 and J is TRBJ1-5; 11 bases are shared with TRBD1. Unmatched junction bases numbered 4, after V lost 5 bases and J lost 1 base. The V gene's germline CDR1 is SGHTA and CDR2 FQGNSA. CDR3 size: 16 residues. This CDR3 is CASSGRDRGSNQPQHF. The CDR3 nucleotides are TGTGCCAGCAGCGGCCGGGACAGGGGGAGCAATCAGCCCCAGCATTTT.

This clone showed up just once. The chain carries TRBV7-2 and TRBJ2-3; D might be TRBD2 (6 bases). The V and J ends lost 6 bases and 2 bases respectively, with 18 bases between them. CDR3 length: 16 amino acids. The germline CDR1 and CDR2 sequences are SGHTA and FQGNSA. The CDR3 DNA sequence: TGTGCCAGCAGTTTTACCCCTTGGGGGGTCACAGATACGCAGTATTTT. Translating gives CASSFTPWGVTDTQYF.

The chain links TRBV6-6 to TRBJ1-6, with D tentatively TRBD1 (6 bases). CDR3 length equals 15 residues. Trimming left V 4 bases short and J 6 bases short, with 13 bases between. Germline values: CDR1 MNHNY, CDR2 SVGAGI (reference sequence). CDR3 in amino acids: CASSFSRGGNSPLHF. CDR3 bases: TGTGCCAGCAGTTTCTCCAGGGGTGGTAATTCACCCCTCCACTTT.

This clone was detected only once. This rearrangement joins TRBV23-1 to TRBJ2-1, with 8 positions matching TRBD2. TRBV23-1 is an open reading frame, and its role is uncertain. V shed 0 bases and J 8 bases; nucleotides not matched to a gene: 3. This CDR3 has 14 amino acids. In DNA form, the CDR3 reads TGCGCCAGCAGTCAATCGAGGCGGGGGGATGAGCAGTTCTTC. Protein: CASSQSRRGDEQFF.

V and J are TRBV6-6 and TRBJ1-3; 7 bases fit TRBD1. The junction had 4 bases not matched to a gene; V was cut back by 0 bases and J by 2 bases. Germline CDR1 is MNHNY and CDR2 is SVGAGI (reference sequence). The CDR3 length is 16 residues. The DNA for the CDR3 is TGTGCCAGCAGTTACTCACCCACAGGGGCTGGAAACACCATATATTTT. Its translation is CASSYSPTGAGNTIYF.

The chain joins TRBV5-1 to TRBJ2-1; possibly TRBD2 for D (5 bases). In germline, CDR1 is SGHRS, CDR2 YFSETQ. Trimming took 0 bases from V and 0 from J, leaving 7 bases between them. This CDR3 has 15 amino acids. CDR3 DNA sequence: TGCGCCAGCAGCTTGGATGGGAGCTCCTACAATGAGCAGTTCTTC. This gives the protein CASSLDGSSYNEQFF.

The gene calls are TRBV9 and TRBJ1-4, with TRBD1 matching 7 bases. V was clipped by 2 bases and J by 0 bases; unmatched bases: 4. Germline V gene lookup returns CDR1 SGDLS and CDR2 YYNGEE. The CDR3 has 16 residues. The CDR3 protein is CASSVTGTPTNEKLFF. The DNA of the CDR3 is TGTGCCAGCAGCGTGACAGGGACCCCAACTAATGAAAAACTGTTTTTT.

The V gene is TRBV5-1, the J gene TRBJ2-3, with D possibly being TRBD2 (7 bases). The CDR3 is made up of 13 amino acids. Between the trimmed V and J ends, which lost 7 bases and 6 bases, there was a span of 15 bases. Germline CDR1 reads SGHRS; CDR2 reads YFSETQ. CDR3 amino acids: CASLGGASDTQYF. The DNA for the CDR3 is TGCGCCAGCTTAGGGGGGGCTTCTGATACGCAGTATTTT.

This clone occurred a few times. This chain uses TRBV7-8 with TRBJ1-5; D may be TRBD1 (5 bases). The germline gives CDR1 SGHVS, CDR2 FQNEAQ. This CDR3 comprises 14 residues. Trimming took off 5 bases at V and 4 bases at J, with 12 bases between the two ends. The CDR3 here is CASSAEQGNQPQHF. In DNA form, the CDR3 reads TGTGCCAGCAGCGCAGAGCAGGGAAATCAGCCCCAGCATTTT. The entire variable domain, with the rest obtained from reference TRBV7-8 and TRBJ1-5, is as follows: GAGVSQSPRYKVAKRGQDVALRCDPISGHVSLFWYQQALGQGPEFLTYFQNEAQLDKSGLPSDRFFAERPEGSVSTLKIQRTQQEDSAVYLCASSAEQGNQPQHFGDGTRLSIL.

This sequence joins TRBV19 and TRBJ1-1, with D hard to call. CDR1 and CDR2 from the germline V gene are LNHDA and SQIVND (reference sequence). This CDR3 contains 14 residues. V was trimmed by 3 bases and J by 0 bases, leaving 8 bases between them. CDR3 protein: CASSIGLMNTEAFF. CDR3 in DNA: TGTGCCAGTAGTATTGGGCTCATGAACACTGAAGCTTTCTTT.

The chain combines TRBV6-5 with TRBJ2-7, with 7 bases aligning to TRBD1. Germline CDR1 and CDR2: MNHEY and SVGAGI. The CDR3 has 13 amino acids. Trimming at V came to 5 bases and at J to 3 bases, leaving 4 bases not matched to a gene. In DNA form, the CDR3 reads TGTGCCAGCAGTCAGGGACAGTACTACGAGCAGTACTTC. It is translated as CASSQGQYYEQYF.

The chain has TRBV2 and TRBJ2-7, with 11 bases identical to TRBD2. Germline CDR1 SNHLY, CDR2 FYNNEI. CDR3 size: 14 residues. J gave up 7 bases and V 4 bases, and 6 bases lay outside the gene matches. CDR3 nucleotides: TGTGCCAGCAGTGTGTTGACTAGCGGGGATGAGCAGTACTTC. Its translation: CASSVLTSGDEQYF.

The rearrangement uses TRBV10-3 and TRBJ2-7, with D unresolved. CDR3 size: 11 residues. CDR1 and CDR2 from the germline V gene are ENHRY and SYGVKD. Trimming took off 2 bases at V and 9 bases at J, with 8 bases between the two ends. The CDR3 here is CAISEGDGQYF. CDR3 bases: TGTGCCATCAGTGAGGGAGATGGGCAGTACTTC.